This T cell receptor (beta chain) emerged from a study of cytomegalovirus exposure and HLA in healthy donors (TCRdb year 2017). Background for the entire study: An earlier analysis of roughly 630 of the donors reported approximately 300 Gb of sequence data and about 100 million unique TCR beta sequences from 150 million to 200 million T cells. HLA typing included class I and class II loci at four-digit resolution. Besides the first cohort of hundreds of subjects, a separate validation cohort made up of some 110 different subjects was used. The study aimed to test whether cataloging public T cell receptors could reveal signatures of past pathogen exposure. Genome-wide SNP genotypes for about 55% of the 666 donors were used in a later genetic analysis, which treated that subset as a discovery cohort. Alongside the repertoire data, information on donor age, sex, ethnicity and CMV serostatus was compiled. Rather than drawing on any new phenotypic data, the later analysis identified candidate immune exposures from TCR beta sequences and the way those sequences occurred across donors. Every repertoire in the discovery cohort had been generated on one and the same sequencing platform. An early release that covered 500 to 800 HLA-typed donors contained around 330 gigabases of sequencing data and 75 million to 100 million unique TCR sequences. Using immunosequencing, the study profiled T cell repertoires from about 620 subjects and related those repertoires to cytomegalovirus serostatus. To study patterns of TCR occurrence, a later analysis re-analyzed previously published TCR beta repertoires from 550 to 800 donors and added high-resolution HLA genotyping. Of the 398 genotyped donors, roughly 85% fell in the genetic ancestry cluster associated with self-reported Caucasian donors. High-throughput TCR immunosequencing, statistical association of individual TCRs with disease status, and machine learning were combined to predict cytomegalovirus infection status. Four or five DR-DQ haplotypes were handled as single units for association and clustering, since linkage in the cohort was strong. The number of donors typed differed by locus, with 629-630 for A, B, C, DRB1 and DQB1, over 500 for DQA1, 606 for DPA1, and some 470 for DPB1. Across around 400 genotyped donors of the cohort, an average of approximately 240,000 unique TCR beta nucleotide sequences per donor were sequenced, and 15% to 20% of those sequences were non-productive. An earlier analysis of approximately 630 of the donors applied high-throughput TCR beta sequencing to assess whether each TCR beta V gene segment acted as functional or pseudogenic. What the authors observed across the whole study: Most TCR sequences were observed very rarely across donors, whereas some public TCRs were present in many individuals. In the study, approximately 150 TCR beta chains were listed as associated with cytomegalovirus. It was suggested by the authors that the approach could potentially be generalized to other disease states and immunological phenotypes. In a later analysis, the rate of TCR association differed among HLA loci, with DRB1 alleles having the most associated TCRs and HLA-C alleles having the fewest. Because counts were too low, roughly 17 rarely observed V segments, including chromosome 9 orphons, were left out of the earlier analysis of roughly 600 of the donors. In vitro tests confirmed that a few of the cytomegalovirus-associated TCR beta chains recognize cytomegalovirus antigens. In a later analysis, HLA-associated TCR beta chains were found to be more clonally expanded and to have lower generation probabilities than equally common non-associated chains. Presence/absence analyses assumed roughly uniform sequencing depth across donors, an assumption that may not hold. A cluster of highly shared sequence variants was judged likely to represent a technical artifact of the sequencing pipeline. Linkage disequilibrium might explain the correlated functional status among segregating V segments, but an unknown experimental factor could not be ruled out. According to a later analysis, most CMV-associated TCR beta chains appeared to be HLA-restricted, and the HLA associations seemed to be driven largely by CMV exposure. According to a later genetic analysis, donors in an Asian-associated ancestry cluster had fewer N-insertions in productive TCRs than the approximately 630-donor mean. In this cohort, only TCR beta chains were sequenced, and detectable features were limited by the absence of alpha or paired-chain data. The classifier was reported to diagnose cytomegalovirus status with high specificity and sensitivity in both the original cohort and the validation cohort. The 87-base-pair reads could not distinguish some IMGT-functional V segments, including TRBV6-2 and TRBV6-3, so those segments were excluded. HLA typing was unavailable for some donors at each locus, so association tests used only the typed subset. In a later analysis, several top co-occurrence clusters were reported to appear linked to parvovirus B19, influenza, CMV and Epstein-Barr virus. Strong co-occurrence of HLA alleles, especially DR and DQ, made assigning TCR associations to individual alleles difficult. In an earlier analysis of 587 of the donors, most TCR beta V segments appeared in productive rearrangements about 87% or about 30% of the time, broadly matching IMGT annotations. Specific HLA alleles were associated with over 15,000 TCR beta sequences at a false discovery rate of 0.05 in a later analysis. A further reported finding was that TCR beta sequences accurately predicted the HLA-A and HLA-B alleles for most subjects in the first cohort. Immune exposure information for the cohort was limited to CMV serostatus. A later genetic analysis associated a missense DCLRE1C variant with V-gene and J-gene trimming of TCR beta chains, and an independent cohort replicated the association.

In total, 666 healthy bone marrow donors made up the cohort. All cohort members were sampled while nominally healthy, although unrecorded immune exposures were likely present. The donor was CMV seronegative and belonged to the group of 380 or so seronegative cohort members. A peripheral blood sample was collected from each donor, and TCR beta sequencing was performed on peripheral blood mononuclear cells. The Qiagen DNeasy Blood Extraction Kit was used to extract genomic DNA from the blood cell samples. The receptor library was made with the immunoSEQ multiplex PCR assay. For the multiplex PCR, a mixture combining 60 forward primers for TCR Vbeta segments and 13 reverse primers for TCR Jbeta segments was used. The CDR3 region of rearranged TCR beta genes was amplified from genomic DNA by a multiplex PCR assay. On the Illumina HiSeq System, the amplified TCR beta libraries were sequenced as 87-base-pair reads. The authors' pipeline ran thus. In a later analysis, tens of millions of unique TCR beta chains were counted across the 500 to 850 repertoires, and approximately 9.9 million of these chains were shared by at least two donors. A nearest-neighbor algorithm error-corrected the raw reads and collapsed the reads into unique sequences, merging closely related sequences to remove PCR and sequencing errors. To assign V, D and J gene segments, CDR3 sequences were aligned to IMGT reference sequences. For a sequence to be retained, a match of at least six nucleotides to both a V gene segment and a J gene segment was required. Rearrangements were classified as productive when the CDR3 lacked stop codons and remained in frame with V and J, and all other rearrangements were classified as non-productive. Following IMGT convention, CDR3 was defined as the stretch from the second conserved V-encoded cysteine to the conserved J-encoded phenylalanine. In an earlier analysis of 587 of the donors, sequences lacking an unambiguous match to a single V gene segment were excluded. In an earlier analysis of almost 600 of the donors, a V segment was called functional when productive rearrangements were above 56.7%, and segregating when the standard deviation between donors exceeded 5%. To diagnose cytomegalovirus status from the catalog of TCR beta chain sequences, a statistical classification framework was built. V and J gene assignment, in a later analysis, came from comparing TCR nucleotide sequences with IMGT/GENE-DB human TR gene sequences. Using the TCRdist pipeline, a later analysis assigned CDR3 sequences along with most-parsimonious VDJ recombination scenarios. In a later analysis, each TCR beta chain was defined by its CDR3 amino acid sequence together with its V-gene family, and reads without a unique V-gene family were excluded. As a way to deal with suspected cross-contamination and a sequencing artifact, a later analysis dropped hundreds of nucleotide sequences that were highly shared and had low generation probability. In a later analysis, a clonal expansion index for each public chain was calculated from normalized within-repertoire ranks of inferred template counts. In a later analysis, generation probabilities were computed with a VDJ recombination model fitted to out-of-frame rearrangements, and the resulting probabilities were checked against IGoR. Hypergeometric tests were used in a later analysis to score TCR-TCR, TCR-HLA and TCR-CMV co-occurrence, with a repertoire-size bias correction applied to the TCR pairs. In a later analysis, false discovery rates were estimated by permuting HLA or CMV assignments 20 times. A later analysis grouped co-occurring TCRs with DBSCAN, adding TCRdist sequence similarity when clustering within HLA-allele-positive subsets. Co-occurrence clustering excluded repertoires with fewer than 30,000 or more than 120,000 public chains, plus five with anomalous nucleotide sharing. In TCRdb, the immuneACCESS table is reduced to in-frame sequences with V and J assigned. These tables do not hold every clone; where another copy was compared, an unresolved V gene accounts for under half, and the others remain unexplained. D and trimming come from the DNA, and the V and J calls and clone size come from that table. Recorded for this sample are about 190,000 clones; approximately 88% of them occurred a single time. 1% to 1.5% of the sample lies in the top ten.

With regard to this clone: Its specific antigen is unknown. It has no much larger one-base neighbor in the sample; base qualities were not kept.

There are 15 amino acids in the CDR3, from cysteine to phenylalanine inclusive. The entry retains the CDR3 DNA only, 45 bases that are in frame from base 1. Trimming at the junction amounts to 1 base on V and 8 bases on J, and the germline ends lie 15 bases apart. Per the germline V gene, SGHTA is the CDR1 and FQGNSA is the CDR2. In this chain, TRBV7-2 is recombined with TRBJ2-1, with a weak D call of TRBD1 (6 bases match). The sequence was obtained from a boy between 2 and 10 years old in good health and CMV-seronegative. The sample consisted of PBMCs. This receptor carries the CDR3 CASSLDPGVRYEQFF. The DNA reads TGTGCCAGCAGCTTAGACCCAGGGGTCCGGTATGAGCAGTTCTTC.